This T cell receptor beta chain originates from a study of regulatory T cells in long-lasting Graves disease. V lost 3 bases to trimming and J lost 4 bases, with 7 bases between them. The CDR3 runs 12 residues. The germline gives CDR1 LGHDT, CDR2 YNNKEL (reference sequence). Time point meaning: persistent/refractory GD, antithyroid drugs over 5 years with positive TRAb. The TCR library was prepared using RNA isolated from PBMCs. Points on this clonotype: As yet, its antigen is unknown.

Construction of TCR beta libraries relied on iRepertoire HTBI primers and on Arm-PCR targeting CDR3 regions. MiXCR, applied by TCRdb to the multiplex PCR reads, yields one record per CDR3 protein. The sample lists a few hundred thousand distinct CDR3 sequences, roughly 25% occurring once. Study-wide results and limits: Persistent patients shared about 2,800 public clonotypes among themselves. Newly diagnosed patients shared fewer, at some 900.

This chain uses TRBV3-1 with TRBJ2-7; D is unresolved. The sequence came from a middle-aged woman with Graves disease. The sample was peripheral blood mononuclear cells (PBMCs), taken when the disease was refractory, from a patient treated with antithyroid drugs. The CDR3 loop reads CASSQTYYEQYF. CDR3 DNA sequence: TGTGCCAGCAGCCAGACGTATTACGAGCAGTACTTC.